The present entry profiles one TCR beta chain with its context. J lost 1 base, V lost 2 bases, and 10 bases had no gene match. CDR3 length equals 18 residues. Germline V gives CDR1 SGHRS, CDR2 YFSETQ. Clinical histories supplied by participants themselves formed the basis of cohort assignment. A COVID-19 case had been met by exposed participants during the 2 weeks before study entry. In the source study's methods: From reference gene primer amplification, estimates of nucleated cell counts were derived. Only in-frame clones appear in the TCRdb table, and some are missing; sequencing was by immunoSEQ multiplex PCR. Clonal size and the V and J genes are those of that table, whereas D and trimming came from the DNA. The table includes 350,000 to 400,000 clones, roughly 92% detected once. The data are from a study of blood T cell repertoires in COVID-19. Study context: Acute and convalescent COVID-19 specimens originated in the United States, Italy and Spain.

Sequenced sample: PBMCs or T cells enriched from blood (not recorded which). The TCR comes from a woman between 35 and 50 years old who had been exposed to COVID-19. The chain links TRBV5-1 to TRBJ2-7; 12 nucleotides match TRBD2. As DNA, the CDR3 is TGCGCCAGCAGCTTACCCTCTAGCGGGAGGGCCGTATCCTACGAGCAGTACTTC. It is translated as CASSLPSSGRAVSYEQYF.